This T cell receptor beta chain was retrieved from a study of blood T cell repertoires in COVID-19. Study-wide context: Samples came from the United States, Italy and Spain, spanning acute and convalescent COVID-19.

Produced via immunoSEQ multiplex PCR; TCRdb's table is partial and in-frame only. The sample lists 95,000 to 150,000 clones; about 78% were seen once. The V and J ends lost 1 base and 5 bases respectively, with 6 bases between them. CDR1 and CDR2 from the germline V gene are LNHDA and SQIVND (reference sequence). The CDR3 is made up of 13 amino acids. The TCR was taken from a man between 70 and 80 years old with acute or convalescent COVID-19. V and J are TRBV19 and TRBJ1-5; D remains unclear. Source material: peripheral blood. The DNA for the CDR3 is TGTGCCAGTAGTATAGTGGAGGATCAGCCCCAGCATTTT. Translated: CASSIVEDQPQHF.